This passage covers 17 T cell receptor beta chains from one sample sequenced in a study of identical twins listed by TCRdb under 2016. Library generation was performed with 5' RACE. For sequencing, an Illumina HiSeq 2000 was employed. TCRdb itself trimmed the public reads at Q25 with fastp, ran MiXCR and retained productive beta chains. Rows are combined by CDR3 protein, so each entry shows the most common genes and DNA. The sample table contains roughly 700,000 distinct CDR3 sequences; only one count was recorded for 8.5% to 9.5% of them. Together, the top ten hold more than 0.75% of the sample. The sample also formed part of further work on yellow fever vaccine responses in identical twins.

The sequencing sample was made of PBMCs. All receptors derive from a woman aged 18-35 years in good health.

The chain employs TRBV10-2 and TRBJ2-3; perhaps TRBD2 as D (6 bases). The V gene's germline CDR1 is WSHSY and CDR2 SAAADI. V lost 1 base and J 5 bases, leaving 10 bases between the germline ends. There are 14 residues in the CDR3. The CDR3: CASSEWDSGDTQYF. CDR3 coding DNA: TGCGCCAGCAGTGAGTGGGATAGCGGAGATACGCAGTATTTT.

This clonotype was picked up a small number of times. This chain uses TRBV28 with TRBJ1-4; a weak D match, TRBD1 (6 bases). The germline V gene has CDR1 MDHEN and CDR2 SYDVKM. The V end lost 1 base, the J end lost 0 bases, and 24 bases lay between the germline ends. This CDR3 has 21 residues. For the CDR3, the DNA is TGTGCCAGCAGTTTATTTCTCGGACAGACCTTTACCCACGCAACTAATGAAAAACTGTTTTTT. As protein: CASSLFLGQTFTHATNEKLFF.

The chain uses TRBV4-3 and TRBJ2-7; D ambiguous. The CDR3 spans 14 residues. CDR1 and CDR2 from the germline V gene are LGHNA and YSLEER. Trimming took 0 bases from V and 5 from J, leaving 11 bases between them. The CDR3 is CASSQDHGVHEQYF. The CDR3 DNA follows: TGCGCCAGCAGCCAAGATCACGGTGTCCACGAGCAGTACTTC.

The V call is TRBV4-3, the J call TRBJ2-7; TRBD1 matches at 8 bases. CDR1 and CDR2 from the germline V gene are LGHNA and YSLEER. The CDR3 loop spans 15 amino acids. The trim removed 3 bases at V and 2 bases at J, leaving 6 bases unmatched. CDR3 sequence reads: CASSHTEDRAYEQYF. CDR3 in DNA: TGCGCCAGCAGCCATACCGAGGACAGGGCCTACGAGCAGTACTTC.

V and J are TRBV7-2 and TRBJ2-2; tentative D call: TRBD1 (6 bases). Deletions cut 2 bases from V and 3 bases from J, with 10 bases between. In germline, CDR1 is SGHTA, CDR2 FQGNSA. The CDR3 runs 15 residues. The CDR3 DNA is TGTGCCAGCAGCTTACGTCGACAGGACACCGGGGAGCTGTTTTTT. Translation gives CASSLRRQDTGELFF.

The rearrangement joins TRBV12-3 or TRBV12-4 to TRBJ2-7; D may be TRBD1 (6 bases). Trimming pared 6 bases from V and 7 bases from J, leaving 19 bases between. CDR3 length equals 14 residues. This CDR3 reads CASSPGQRQREQYF. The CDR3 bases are TGTGCCAGCAGCCCCGGACAGAGGCAAAGGGAGCAGTACTTC.

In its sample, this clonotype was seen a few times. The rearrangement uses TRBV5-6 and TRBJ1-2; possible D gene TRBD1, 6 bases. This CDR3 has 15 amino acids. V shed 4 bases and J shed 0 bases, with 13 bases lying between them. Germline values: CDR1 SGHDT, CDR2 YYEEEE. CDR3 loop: CASSVSGVTNYGYTF. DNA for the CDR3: TGTGCCAGCAGCGTTTCAGGGGTTACTAACTATGGCTACACCTTC.

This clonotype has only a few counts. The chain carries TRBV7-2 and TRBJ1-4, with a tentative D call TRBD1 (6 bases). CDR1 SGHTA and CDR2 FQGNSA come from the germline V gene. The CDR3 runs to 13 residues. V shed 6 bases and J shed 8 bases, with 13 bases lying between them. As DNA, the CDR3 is TGTGCCAGCAGTCGGGGGGCAAACGAAAAACTGTTTTTT. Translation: CASSRGANEKLFF.

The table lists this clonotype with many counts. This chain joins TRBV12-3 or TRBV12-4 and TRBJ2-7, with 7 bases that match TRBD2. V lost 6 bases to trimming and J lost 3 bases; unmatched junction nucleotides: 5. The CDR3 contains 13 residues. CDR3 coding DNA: TGTGCCAGCAGGCGACCGGGGGGCTACGAGCAGTACTTC. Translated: CASRRPGGYEQYF.

This chain's CDR3 is CASTGGIREKLFF. Written as DNA, the CDR3 is TGTGCCAGCACCGGGGGGATTCGCGAAAAACTGTTTTTT. V gene TRBV2 combines with J gene TRBJ1-4, with a weak D call TRBD1 (5 bases). Germline V gene sequence: CDR1 SNHLY, CDR2 FYNNEI. This CDR3 has 13 amino acids. V lost 7 bases and J 8 bases, leaving 14 bases between the germline ends.

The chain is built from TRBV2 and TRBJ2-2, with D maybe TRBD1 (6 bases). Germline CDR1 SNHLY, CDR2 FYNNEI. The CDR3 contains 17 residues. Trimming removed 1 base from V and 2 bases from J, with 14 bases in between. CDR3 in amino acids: CASSEVMWGQNTGELFF. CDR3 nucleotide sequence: TGTGCCAGCAGTGAAGTTATGTGGGGACAAAACACCGGGGAGCTGTTTTTT.

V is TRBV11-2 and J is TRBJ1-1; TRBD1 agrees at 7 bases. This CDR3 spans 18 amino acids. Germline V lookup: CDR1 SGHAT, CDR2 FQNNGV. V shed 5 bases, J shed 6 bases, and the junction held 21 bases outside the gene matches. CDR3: CASSPMPGQRPRDAEAFF. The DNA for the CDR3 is TGTGCCAGCAGCCCCATGCCGGGACAGAGGCCTAGGGACGCTGAAGCTTTCTTT.

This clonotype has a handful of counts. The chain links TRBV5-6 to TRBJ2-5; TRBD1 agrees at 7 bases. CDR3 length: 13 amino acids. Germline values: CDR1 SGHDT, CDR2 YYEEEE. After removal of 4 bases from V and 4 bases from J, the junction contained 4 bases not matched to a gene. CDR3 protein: CASSTHRGETQYF. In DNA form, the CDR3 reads TGTGCCAGCAGCACACACAGGGGAGAGACCCAGTACTTC.

CDR3 in amino acids: CASLTDRLETQYF. Here the CDR3 DNA reads TGTGCCAGTCTGACAGACCGTCTGGAGACCCAGTACTTC. The chain combines TRBV2 with TRBJ2-5; weak D call: TRBD1 (5 bases). The CDR3 is 13 amino acids. Germline loops: CDR1 SNHLY, CDR2 FYNNEI. Deletions cut 9 bases from V and 5 bases from J, with 16 bases between.

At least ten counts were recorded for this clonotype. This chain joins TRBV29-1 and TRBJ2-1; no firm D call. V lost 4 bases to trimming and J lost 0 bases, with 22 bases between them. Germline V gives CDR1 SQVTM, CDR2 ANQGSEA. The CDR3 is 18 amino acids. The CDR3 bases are TGCAGCGTTGTTCGGTACGGCAGGTCCGGAAGCTCCTACAATGAGCAGTTCTTC. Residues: CSVVRYGRSGSSYNEQFF.

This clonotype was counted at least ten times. Written as DNA, the CDR3 is TGTGCCAGCAGCTCCTCGGCGGGGATGGGCGAAAAACTGTTTTTT. Residues: CASSSSAGMGEKLFF. The chain employs TRBV5-5 and TRBJ1-4; D gene uncertain. Germline assignment: CDR1 SGHKS and CDR2 YYEKEE (reference sequence). This CDR3 spans 15 amino acids. V lost 3 bases and J lost 8, with 17 bases in between.

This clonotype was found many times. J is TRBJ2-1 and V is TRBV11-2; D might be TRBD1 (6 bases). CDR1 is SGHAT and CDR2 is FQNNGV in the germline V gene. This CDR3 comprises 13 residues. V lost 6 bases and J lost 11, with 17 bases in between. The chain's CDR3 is CASSFSRDTKQFF. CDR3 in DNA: TGTGCCAGCAGTTTTTCCCGGGACACCAAGCAGTTCTTC.